The source of this TCR beta chain is a study of patients and donors after allogeneic stem cell transplantation. Trimming cost V 1 base and J 4 bases, with 7 bases left between them. This CDR3 comprises 13 residues. The germline CDR1 and CDR2 sequences are MGHRA and YSYEKL. In this sample, this clonotype turned up a few times. Via MiXCR, TCRdb re-called the RT-PCR reads, giving one row per CDR3 protein. Here the sample spans roughly 140,000 distinct CDR3 sequences, roughly 35% being singletons. This TCR derives from a human donor who was either an allogeneic HSCT recipient or a stem cell or donor lymphocyte infusion donor (not recorded which). It is not recorded whose cells these are; they may come from a transplant donor. The sample was blood, either unsorted or a sorted T cell fraction (not recorded which). The V gene is TRBV4-1, the J gene TRBJ1-2; no clear D gene. In DNA form, the CDR3 reads TGCGCCAGCAGCCAAGGGCCACCCTATGGCTACACCTTC. It encodes CASSQGPPYGYTF.